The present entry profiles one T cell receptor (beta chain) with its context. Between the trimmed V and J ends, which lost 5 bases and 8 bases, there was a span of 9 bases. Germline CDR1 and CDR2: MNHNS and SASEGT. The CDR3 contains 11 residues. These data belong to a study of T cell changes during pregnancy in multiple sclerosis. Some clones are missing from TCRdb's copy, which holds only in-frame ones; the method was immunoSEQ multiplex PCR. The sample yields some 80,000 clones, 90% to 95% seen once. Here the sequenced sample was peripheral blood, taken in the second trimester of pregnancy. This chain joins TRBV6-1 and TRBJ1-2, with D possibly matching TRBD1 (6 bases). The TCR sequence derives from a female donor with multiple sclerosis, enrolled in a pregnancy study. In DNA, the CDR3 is TGTGCCAGCAGTAGGGGGAACGGCTACACCTTC. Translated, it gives CASSRGNGYTF.